Following are 11 T cell receptor beta chains from one sample sequenced in a study of blood T cells in healthy people across ages. Primed by a sample-barcoded 5' primer and a J-beta primer mix, a second PCR proceeded for about 6 to 11 cycles. TCRdb reanalysed the 5' RACE reads using MiXCR and keeps one entry per CDR3 protein. The data contain fewer than 1.5 million distinct CDR3 sequences, approximately 42% of them singletons. The sequencing input was blood. Receptors were obtained from a woman aged 18-29 years in good health.

This clonotype occurred a few times. The rearrangement uses TRBV20-1 and TRBJ2-1; 8 positions agree with TRBD2. V trimming: 2 bases; J trimming: 10 bases; junction bases outside the gene matches: 10. CDR1 DFQATT and CDR2 SNEGSKA come from the germline V gene (reference sequence). CDR3 length: 14 residues. In nucleotides, the CDR3 is TGCAGTGCTAGACTGGCGGGAGGCCCGGACGAGCAGTTCTTC. As protein: CSARLAGGPDEQFF.

This clonotype has only a few counts. The gene calls are TRBV6-1 and TRBJ1-4, with a possible D match to TRBD1 (5 bases). CDR1 is MNHNS and CDR2 is SASEGT in the germline V gene. The CDR3 is made up of 14 amino acids. The V end was cut by 10 bases, the J end by 0 bases, with 12 bases between. The CDR3 DNA sequence: TGTGCCACCCATGGGGGAGCAACTAATGAAAAACTGTTTTTT. The encoded protein is CATHGGATNEKLFF.

This clonotype was observed once. This chain uses TRBV14 with TRBJ2-7; TRBD1 matches at 7 bases. V lost 5 bases to trimming and J lost 2 bases; unmatched junction nucleotides: 6. Germline CDR1 reads SGHDN; CDR2 reads FVKESK. The CDR3 has 14 amino acids. CDR3 bases: TGTGCCAGCAGCATCCGGGACAGACCCTACGAGCAGTACTTC. Translation: CASSIRDRPYEQYF.

This clonotype has just a few counts. The genes are TRBV4-1 and TRBJ2-1; D gene unclear. The CDR3 spans 15 residues. Per germline, CDR1 MGHRA and CDR2 YSYEKL. V was cut by 4 bases and J by 12 bases, with 22 bases left in between. CDR3 sequence: CASSPTLVINLGQFF. The DNA for the CDR3 is TGCGCCAGCAGCCCGACGTTGGTTATAAACTTGGGGCAGTTCTTC.

The rearrangement joins TRBV5-1 to TRBJ2-1; D unclear. Trimming removed 5 bases from V and 2 bases from J, with 14 bases in between. In germline, CDR1 is SGHRS, CDR2 YFSETQ. This CDR3 spans 15 amino acids. CDR3 loop: CASRGAVSPYNEQFF. In DNA, the CDR3 is TGCGCCAGCAGGGGCGCGGTTAGTCCCTACAATGAGCAGTTCTTC.

This clonotype has more than one count but fewer than ten. The CDR3 DNA reads TGTGCCATCAGTGAGGCCAGGGTAACCTACGAGCAGTACTTC. Translation: CAISEARVTYEQYF. The rearrangement links TRBV10-3 to TRBJ2-7; TRBD1 is a possible D gene (5 bases). The CDR3 consists of 14 residues. Trimming removed 2 bases at V and 2 bases at J, with 10 bases between. The germline gives CDR1 ENHRY, CDR2 SYGVKD.

The chain has TRBV6-6 and TRBJ1-4, with 9 bases aligning to TRBD1. With V trimmed by 0 bases and J by 8 bases, 7 bases remained unmatched. CDR1 and CDR2 from the germline V gene are MNHNY and SVGAGI (reference sequence). This CDR3 is 16 amino acids long. In DNA, the CDR3 is TGTGCCAGCAGTTACTCGATCGGGACAGGGTTGGAAAAACTGTTTTTT. Encoded protein: CASSYSIGTGLEKLFF.

In regard to this clonotype: A junction end diverges from the germline sequence, so it may reflect a read error. This chain uses TRBV27 with TRBJ2-7; TRBD2 matches 7 bases. The CDR3 has 15 amino acids. CDR1 is MNHEY, CDR2 SMNVEV, per germline (reference sequence). In DNA form, the CDR3 reads TGTGCCGGCAGTTTGGACGCTAGCGGATACTACGAGCAGTACTTC. Translation: CAGSLDASGYYEQYF.

The rearrangement joins TRBV5-1 to TRBJ2-3, with 7 bases matching TRBD1. V shed 7 bases and J 2 bases; nucleotides not matched to a gene: 7. This CDR3 has 14 amino acids. Looked up from germline, CDR1 is SGHRS and CDR2 is YFSETQ. The CDR3, as DNA: TGCGCCAGCGGGTACAGGGGATACACAGATACGCAGTATTTT. Translated: CASGYRGYTDTQYF.

The sample holds a few counts of this clonotype. The gene calls are TRBV20-1 and TRBJ2-3; TRBD2 matches 10 bases. The J segment lost 2 bases and the V segment lost 6 bases, leaving 5 bases of the junction unmatched. The CDR3 covers 14 residues. Germline values: CDR1 DFQATT, CDR2 SNEGSKA (reference sequence). The CDR3 here is CSAHTSGVTDTQYF. As DNA, the CDR3 is TGCAGTGCCCATACTAGCGGGGTCACAGATACGCAGTATTTT.

The chain uses TRBV6-2 or TRBV6-3 and TRBJ1-5; D gene ambiguous. Trimming left V 0 bases short and J 0 bases short, with 18 bases between. Germline V lookup: CDR1 MNHEY, CDR2 SVGEGT. This CDR3 contains 19 residues. In DNA, the CDR3 is TGTGCCAGCAGTTACTCGATCTTTTATACGGAACATAGCAATCAGCCCCAGCATTTT. As protein: CASSYSIFYTEHSNQPQHF.